This T cell receptor beta chain was captured by sequencing in a study of identical twins. This clonotype was picked up a small number of times. Its antigen remains unidentified. cDNA molecules carried unique molecular identifiers, and template switching added a universal primer site. Each CDR3 protein gets one entry after TCRdb re-called the 5' RACE reads with MiXCR. The sample includes about 340,000 distinct CDR3 sequences, about 12% of them seen just once. General study findings and limits: When twins shared out-of-frame alpha sequences, those sequences had excess low generation probability. Invariant MAIT and iNKT cells are populations that could partly confound zero-insertion analyses.

The CDR3 runs to 20 residues. With 3 bases clipped from V and 1 base from J, the junction kept 13 bases outside the gene matches. Germline lookup yields CDR1 SGHAT and CDR2 FQNNGV. These same records also appear under a second study, on yellow fever vaccine responses in identical twins.

The TCR comes from a woman younger than 30 in good health. The specimen sequenced was CD8+ T cells sorted from blood. The chain joins TRBV11-2 to TRBJ2-1; 12 bases are shared with TRBD2. CDR3 in amino acids: CASSLEILAGGIISYNEQFF. The CDR3, as DNA: TGTGCCAGCAGCTTGGAAATACTAGCGGGAGGTATTATTTCCTACAATGAGCAGTTCTTC. Drawing the rest from reference TRBV11-2 and TRBJ2-1, the complete variable domain is EAGVAQSPRYKIIEKRQSVAFWCNPISGHATLYWYQQILGQGPKLLIQFQNNGVVDDSQLPKDRFSAERLKGVDSTLKIQPAKLEDSAVYLCASSLEILAGGIISYNEQFFGPGTRLTVL.